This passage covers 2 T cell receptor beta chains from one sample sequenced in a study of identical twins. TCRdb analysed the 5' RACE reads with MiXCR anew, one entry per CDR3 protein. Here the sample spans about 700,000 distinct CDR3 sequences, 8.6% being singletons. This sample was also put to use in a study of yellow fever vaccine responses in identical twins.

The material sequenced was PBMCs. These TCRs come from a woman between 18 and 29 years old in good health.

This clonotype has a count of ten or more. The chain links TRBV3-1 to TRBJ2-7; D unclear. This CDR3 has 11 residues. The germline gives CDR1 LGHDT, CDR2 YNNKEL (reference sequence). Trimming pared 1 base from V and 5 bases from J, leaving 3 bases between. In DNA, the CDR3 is TGTGCCAGCAGCCAAGCCCACGAGCAGTACTTC. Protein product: CASSQAHEQYF.

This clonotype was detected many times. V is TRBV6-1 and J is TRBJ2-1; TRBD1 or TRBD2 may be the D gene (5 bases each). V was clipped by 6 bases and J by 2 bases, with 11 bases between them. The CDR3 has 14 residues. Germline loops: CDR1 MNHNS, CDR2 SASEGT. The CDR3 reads CASRGEKAYNEQFF. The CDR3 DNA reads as TGTGCCAGCAGGGGGGAGAAGGCCTACAATGAGCAGTTCTTC.